The clone carrying this T cell receptor (beta chain) was observed a few times. TCRdb processed the RT-PCR reads anew with MiXCR; each CDR3 protein has one entry. The profile shows 410,000 or so distinct CDR3 sequences, 16% of them singletons. This sample was included in a study of patients and donors after allogeneic stem cell transplantation. Trimming removed 7 bases from V and 6 bases from J, with 25 bases in between. The CDR3 consists of 16 residues. Germline V gene lookup returns CDR1 DFQATT and CDR2 SNEGSKA (reference sequence). This TCR derives from a human donor who was either an allogeneic HSCT recipient or a stem cell or donor lymphocyte infusion donor (not recorded which). It is not recorded whose cells these are; they may come from a transplant donor. Sequencing was carried out using blood, either unsorted or a sorted T cell fraction (not recorded which). This sequence joins TRBV20-1 and TRBJ2-1; weak D call: TRBD2 (6 bases). CDR3 in amino acids: CSVRRGASWGSNEQFF. The CDR3 nucleotides read TGCAGTGTCCGGCGGGGAGCTAGCTGGGGGTCCAATGAGCAGTTCTTC.